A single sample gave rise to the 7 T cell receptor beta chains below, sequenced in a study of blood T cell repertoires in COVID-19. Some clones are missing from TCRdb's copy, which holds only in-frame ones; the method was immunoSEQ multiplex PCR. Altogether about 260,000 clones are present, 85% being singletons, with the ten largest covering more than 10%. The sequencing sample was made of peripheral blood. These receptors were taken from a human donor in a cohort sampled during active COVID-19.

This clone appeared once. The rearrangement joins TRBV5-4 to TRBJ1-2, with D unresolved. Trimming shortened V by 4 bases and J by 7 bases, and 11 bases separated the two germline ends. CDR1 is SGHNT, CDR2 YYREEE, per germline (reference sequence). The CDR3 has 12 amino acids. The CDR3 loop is CASSPGTGGYTF. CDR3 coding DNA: TGTGCCAGCAGCCCGGGTACGGGTGGCTACACCTTC.

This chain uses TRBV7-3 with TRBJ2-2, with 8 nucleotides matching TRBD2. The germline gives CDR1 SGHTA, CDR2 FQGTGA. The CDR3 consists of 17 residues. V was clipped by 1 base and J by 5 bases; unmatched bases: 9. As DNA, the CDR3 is TGTGCCAGCAGCTTAAGAGGACTAGCCGGGGGAACCGGGGAGCTGTTTTTT. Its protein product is CASSLRGLAGGTGELFF.

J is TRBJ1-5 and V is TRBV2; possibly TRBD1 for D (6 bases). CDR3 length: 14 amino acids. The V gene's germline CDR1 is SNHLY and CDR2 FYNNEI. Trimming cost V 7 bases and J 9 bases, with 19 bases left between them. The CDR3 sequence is CASTLQGVGRPQHF. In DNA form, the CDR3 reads TGTGCCAGCACTCTACAGGGTGTCGGAAGGCCCCAGCATTTT.

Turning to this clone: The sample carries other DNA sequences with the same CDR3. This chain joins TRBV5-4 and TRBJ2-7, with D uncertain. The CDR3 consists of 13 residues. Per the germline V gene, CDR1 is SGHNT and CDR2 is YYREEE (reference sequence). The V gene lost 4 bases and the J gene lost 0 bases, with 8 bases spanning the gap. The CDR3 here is CASSLDFSYEQYF. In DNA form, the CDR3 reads TGTGCCAGCAGCCTCGACTTCTCCTACGAGCAGTACTTC.

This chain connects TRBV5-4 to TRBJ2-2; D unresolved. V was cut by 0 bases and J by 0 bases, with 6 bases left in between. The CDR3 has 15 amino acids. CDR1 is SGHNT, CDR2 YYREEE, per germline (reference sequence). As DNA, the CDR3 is TGTGCCAGCAGCTTGGCTAGTTCGAACACCGGGGAGCTGTTTTTT. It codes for CASSLASSNTGELFF. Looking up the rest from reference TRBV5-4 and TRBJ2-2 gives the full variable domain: ETGVTQSPTHLIKTRGQQVTLRCSSQSGHNTVSWYQQALGQGPQFIFQYYREEENGRGNFPPRFSGLQFPNYSSELNVNALELDDSALYLCASSLASSNTGELFFGEGSRLTVL.

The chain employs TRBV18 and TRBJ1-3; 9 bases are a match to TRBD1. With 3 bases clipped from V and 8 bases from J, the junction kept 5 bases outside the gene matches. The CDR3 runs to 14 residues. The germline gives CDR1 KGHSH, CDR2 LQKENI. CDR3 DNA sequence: TGTGCCAGCTCACCCCGACAGGGGGTCGACACCATATATTTT. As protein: CASSPRQGVDTIYF.

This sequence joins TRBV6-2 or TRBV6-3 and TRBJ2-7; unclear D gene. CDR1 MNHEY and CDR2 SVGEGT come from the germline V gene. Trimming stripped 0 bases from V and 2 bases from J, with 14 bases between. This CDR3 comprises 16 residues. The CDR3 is CASSYSSFRDTYEQYF. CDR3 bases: TGTGCCAGCAGTTACTCGAGCTTCCGCGATACCTACGAGCAGTACTTC.